Below, 27 T cell receptor beta chains from the same sample are listed, as sequenced in a study of T-cell memory formation after mild COVID-19 (dated by TCRdb to the early 2020s). The library was built by means of 5' RACE. Sequenced using an Illumina NovaSeq 6000. TCRdb trimmed public reads at Q25 via fastp, called clones via MiXCR and kept in-frame beta chains. Identical CDR3 proteins give one entry, which carries the most common genes and DNA. The sample table contains about 190,000 distinct CDR3 sequences; only one count was recorded for 15% to 20% of them. 2% to 3% of the sample rests with the top ten. Material for sequencing was PBMCs or a T cell subset sorted from them (not recorded which). The source is an adult woman who had mild COVID-19 (a few samples of this study predate the infection). The sample titles of this study are shuffled in the database, so cell type and time point are left out; the donor was told from shared clones.

The chain uses TRBV7-2 and TRBJ2-5; 10 bases align to TRBD2. There are 17 residues in the CDR3. Germline V gene lookup returns CDR1 SGHTA and CDR2 FQGNSA. With V trimmed by 5 bases and J by 3 bases, 12 bases remained unmatched. The CDR3 spells CASSPMNLAGAKETQYF. The CDR3 DNA reads as TGTGCCAGCAGCCCGATGAACCTAGCGGGAGCGAAAGAGACCCAGTACTTC.

This chain connects TRBV20-1 to TRBJ1-2, with 8 bases aligning to TRBD1. The germline V gene encodes CDR1 DFQATT and CDR2 SNEGSKA (reference sequence). Losses at the gene ends were 5 bases for V and 3 bases for J; bases not matched to a gene: 11. The CDR3 is 15 residues long. CDR3 sequence (DNA): TGCAGTGCTTTTGCACCGACAGGGGACGACTATGGCTACACCTTC. Translation: CSAFAPTGDDYGYTF.

Of note for this clonotype: The conserved phenylalanine or tryptophan normally closing the CDR3 is absent here, so this likely arose from a read error. CDR3 sequence reads: CASRTSGGAGHIQYL. The CDR3 DNA reads as TGCGCCAGCAGGACTAGCGGGGGGGCAGGACACATTCAGTACTTA. The chain employs TRBV5-1 and TRBJ2-4, with 14 bases that match TRBD2. The CDR3 sequence is 15 residues long. With V trimmed by 5 bases and J by 8 bases, 6 bases remained unmatched. CDR1 and CDR2 (germline): SGHRS, YFSETQ.

This clonotype was detected a few times. The gene calls are TRBV4-2 and TRBJ2-4; D perhaps matches TRBD2 (5 bases). Germline V lookup: CDR1 LGHNA, CDR2 YNFKEQ. There are 14 residues in the CDR3. Trimming left V 1 base short and J 1 base short, with 5 bases between. The CDR3 region has the DNA TGTGCCAGCAGCCAAGGGGAGGCCAAAAACATTCAGTACTTC. It translates to CASSQGEAKNIQYF.

This clonotype was detected a few times. The chain's CDR3 is CASSIRDSSSPGRQYF. Here the CDR3 DNA reads TGTGCCAGTAGTATCCGTGATTCTTCGTCCCCGGGCAGGCAGTACTTC. The V gene is TRBV19, the J gene TRBJ2-7; the D is unclear. Germline CDR1 reads LNHDA; CDR2 reads SQIVND (reference sequence). Trimming stripped 3 bases from V and 9 bases from J, with 24 bases between. The CDR3 covers 16 residues.

This clonotype has just a few counts. V is TRBV9 and J is TRBJ2-7; 7 bases map to TRBD2. This CDR3 spans 13 amino acids. The germline gives CDR1 SGDLS, CDR2 YYNGEE. V was clipped by 4 bases and J by 4 bases; unmatched bases: 5. CDR3 residues: CASSRPGGYEQYF. CDR3 DNA: TGTGCCAGCAGCCGCCCGGGGGGTTACGAGCAGTACTTC.

This chain joins TRBV12-3 or TRBV12-4 and TRBJ2-2; D is undetermined. Between the trimmed V and J ends, which lost 2 bases and 3 bases, there was a span of 4 bases. This CDR3 region has 13 residues. In DNA, the CDR3 is TGTGCCAGCAGTTTATTCGACACCGGGGAGCTGTTTTTT. Its protein is CASSLFDTGELFF.

The V call is TRBV4-2, the J call TRBJ1-1; TRBD1 aligns across 7 bases. The J segment lost 1 base and the V segment lost 3 bases, leaving 2 bases of the junction unmatched. There are 14 residues in the CDR3. CDR1 LGHNA and CDR2 YNFKEQ come from the germline V gene. As DNA, the CDR3 is TGTGCCAGCAGCCAGGGACAGTCGAACACTGAAGCTTTCTTT. Its translation is CASSQGQSNTEAFF.

The V and J genes are TRBV12-3 or TRBV12-4 and TRBJ1-1, with D perhaps TRBD1 (6 bases). Trimming left V 7 bases short and J 5 bases short, with 23 bases between. The CDR3 contains 16 residues. CDR3 sequence: CASTGGRGNIGTEAFF. CDR3 bases: TGTGCCAGCACCGGGGGCAGGGGTAACATAGGGACTGAAGCTTTCTTT.

This clonotype was detected ten times or more. The chain couples TRBV9 to TRBJ2-3; TRBD2 aligns across 7 bases. The V gene's germline CDR1 is SGDLS and CDR2 YYNGEE. J was trimmed by 3 bases and V by 3 bases; bases with no gene match: 7. The CDR3 is 15 residues long. The CDR3 nucleotides read TGTGCCAGCAGCGCCGATCCCGGGAGGACAGATACGCAGTATTTT. Its translation is CASSADPGRTDTQYF.

The chain links TRBV4-2 to TRBJ1-2, with 11 bases matching TRBD1. Looked up from germline, CDR1 is LGHNA and CDR2 is YNFKEQ. The CDR3 consists of 16 residues. V dropped 6 bases and J dropped 4; count of bases not matched to a gene: 10. The DNA for the CDR3 is TGTGCCAGCAGGCTCACCACCGGGACAGGGGGCTATGGCTACACCTTC. Its translation is CASRLTTGTGGYGYTF.

This clonotype was seen a handful of times. The chain joins TRBV11-2 to TRBJ2-5; D gene unclear. V lost 5 bases to trimming and J lost 4 bases, with 8 bases between them. In germline, CDR1 is SGHAT, CDR2 FQNNGV. CDR3 length: 12 residues. The DNA of the CDR3 is TGTGCCAGCAGCACACACACAGAGACCCAGTACTTC. Encoded protein: CASSTHTETQYF.

This clonotype was picked up a small number of times. This sequence joins TRBV6-4 and TRBJ2-1, with 10 bases that match TRBD2. CDR3 size: 14 residues. The germline V gene encodes CDR1 MRHNA and CDR2 SNTAGT. The trim removed 5 bases at V and 9 bases at J, leaving 7 bases unmatched. The CDR3: CASSSLAGVGEQFF. As DNA, the CDR3 is TGTGCCAGCAGTTCCCTAGCGGGAGTCGGTGAGCAGTTCTTC.

The table lists this clonotype with a few counts. The V gene is TRBV6-5, the J gene TRBJ1-4, with D maybe TRBD1 (6 bases). The length of the CDR3 is 15 residues. V lost 6 bases and J 4 bases, leaving 15 bases between the germline ends. Germline values: CDR1 MNHEY, CDR2 SVGAGI. This chain's CDR3 is CASRDLGTLNEKLFF. Here the CDR3 DNA reads TGTGCCAGCAGGGACCTCGGGACACTTAATGAAAAACTGTTTTTT.

This clonotype showed up just a few times. In nucleotides, the CDR3 is TGTGCCAGCAAGAGGGCCTCGGGGGGGAGCAATCAGCCCCAGCATTTT. Encoded protein: CASKRASGGSNQPQHF. This chain links TRBV6-5 with TRBJ1-5; perhaps TRBD1 as D (5 bases). This CDR3 has 16 residues. Deletions cut 7 bases from V and 1 base from J, with 17 bases between. Germline V gene sequence: CDR1 MNHEY, CDR2 SVGAGI.

This clonotype was observed a few times. The J gene is TRBJ1-1, the V gene TRBV7-9; 7 bases are shared with TRBD1. This CDR3 has 13 residues. The V gene's germline CDR1 is SEHNR and CDR2 FQNEAQ (reference sequence). The junction had 5 bases not matched to a gene; V was cut back by 3 bases and J by 7 bases. The CDR3 loop is CASSFTTGVEAFF. CDR3 coding DNA: TGTGCCAGCAGCTTCACCACAGGGGTTGAAGCTTTCTTT.

The chain uses TRBV5-5 and TRBJ2-5; 12 bases agree with TRBD2. The CDR3 runs 16 residues. CDR1 is SGHKS, CDR2 YYEKEE, per germline (reference sequence). J lost 5 bases, V lost 2 bases, and 7 bases had no gene match. CDR3 coding DNA: TGTGCCAGCAGCTTAATCCCTAGCGGGAGGGGGGAGACCCAGTACTTC. This gives the protein CASSLIPSGRGETQYF.

J is TRBJ2-7 and V is TRBV30, with D tentatively TRBD1 (6 bases). Germline loops: CDR1 GTSNPN, CDR2 SVGIG (reference sequence). Trimming removed 0 bases at V and 3 bases at J, with 9 bases between. There are 13 residues in the CDR3. In nucleotides, the CDR3 is TGTGCCTGGAGTGTAGGACAGAACTACGAGCAGTACTTC. Protein sequence: CAWSVGQNYEQYF.

V is TRBV20-1 and J is TRBJ1-3; D is ambiguous. The V and J ends lost 6 bases and 1 base respectively, with 10 bases between them. This CDR3 has 13 residues. Germline-derived CDR1 and CDR2 are DFQATT and SNEGSKA (reference sequence). CDR3 residues: CSALLLSGNTIYF. The CDR3 nucleotides are TGCAGTGCGCTACTCTTATCTGGAAACACCATATATTTT.

The CDR3 nucleotides are TGCAGTGCTCGGGGTTACGGGTTGTTTTTT. Encoded protein: CSARGYGLFF. The chain employs TRBV20-1 and TRBJ1-4; unclear D gene. CDR3 length equals 10 residues. CDR1 is DFQATT and CDR2 is SNEGSKA in the germline V gene (reference sequence). Deletions cut 5 bases from V and 15 bases from J, with 13 bases between.

The rearrangement joins TRBV12-3 or TRBV12-4 to TRBJ2-5; D gene uncertain. The CDR3 length is 14 residues. V gave up 1 base and J gave up 4 bases, with 10 bases separating them. The CDR3 DNA sequence: TGTGCCAGCAGTTTAGGACTGCCGCGAGAGACCCAGTACTTC. It yields the protein CASSLGLPRETQYF.

This clonotype turned up a few times. This chain connects TRBV10-3 to TRBJ2-1; D is undetermined. The CDR3 totals 14 residues. CDR1 is ENHRY, CDR2 SYGVKD, per germline. Trimming removed 0 bases from V and 6 bases from J, with 9 bases in between. CDR3 in amino acids: CAISESTASNEQFF. DNA of the CDR3: TGTGCCATCAGTGAGTCGACGGCCAGCAATGAGCAGTTCTTC.

The chain couples TRBV20-1 to TRBJ1-1, with a tentative D call TRBD1 (5 bases). Per the germline V gene, CDR1 is DFQATT and CDR2 is SNEGSKA (reference sequence). The CDR3 runs 14 residues. V gave up 3 bases and J gave up 4 bases, with 15 bases separating them. Here the CDR3 reads CSASLPGSTTEAFF. CDR3 bases: TGCAGTGCTAGTTTGCCAGGGAGTACCACTGAAGCTTTCTTT.

The chain couples TRBV5-6 to TRBJ2-7; 7 bases align to TRBD1. CDR1 is SGHDT, CDR2 YYEEEE, per germline. The V gene end was trimmed by 5 bases and the J gene end by 6 bases; junction bases not matched to a gene: 8. CDR3 size: 13 residues. The CDR3 region is CASSRQGSREQYF. The CDR3 DNA reads as TGTGCCAGCAGTCGACAGGGATCTCGCGAGCAGTACTTC.

The sample holds a few counts of this clonotype. The chain employs TRBV18 and TRBJ2-5, with no clear D. The CDR3 loop spans 16 amino acids. Germline assignment: CDR1 KGHSH and CDR2 LQKENI. The germline V and J ends were trimmed by 2 bases and 4 bases, with 17 bases remaining between them. The CDR3 DNA reads TGTGCCAGCTCACCAGAAATTTCGGCCGAAGGAGAGACCCAGTACTTC. The encoded protein is CASSPEISAEGETQYF.

The rearrangement links TRBV5-1 to TRBJ2-3; the D call may be TRBD1 or TRBD2 (5 bases each). V gave up 1 base and J gave up 6 bases, with 15 bases separating them. The germline gives CDR1 SGHRS, CDR2 YFSETQ. This CDR3 has 15 amino acids. The CDR3 bases are TGCGCCAGCAGCTTGACTGGTCGGGACGGGGATACGCAGTATTTT. This codes for CASSLTGRDGDTQYF. Combining the CDR3 with reference TRBV5-1 and TRBJ2-3 gives the whole variable domain KAGVTQTPRYLIKTRGQQVTLSCSPISGHRSVSWYQQTPGQGLQFLFEYFSETQRNKGNFPGRFSGRQFSNSRSEMNVSTLELGDSALYLCASSLTGRDGDTQYFGPGTRLTVL.

This clonotype was seen a handful of times. This sequence joins TRBV24-1 and TRBJ2-1; 9 nucleotides align to TRBD1. J was trimmed by 8 bases and V by 1 base; bases with no gene match: 11. CDR1 is KGHDR, CDR2 SFDVKD, per germline. This CDR3 is 17 amino acids long. Here the CDR3 reads CATSDFPGTGKTHEQFF. CDR3 bases: TGTGCCACCAGTGATTTTCCTGGGACAGGGAAGACACATGAGCAGTTCTTC.